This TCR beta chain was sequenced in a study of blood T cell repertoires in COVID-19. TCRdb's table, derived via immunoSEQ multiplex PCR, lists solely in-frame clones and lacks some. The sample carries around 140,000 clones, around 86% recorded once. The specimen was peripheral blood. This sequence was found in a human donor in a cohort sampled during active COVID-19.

CDR3 residues: CASRGQGGSEKLFF. CDR3 DNA: TGTGCCAGCAGAGGACAGGGGGGGAGTGAAAAACTGTTTTTT. The chain uses TRBV7-9 and TRBJ1-4, with TRBD1 matching 10 bases. Trimming cost V 6 bases and J 7 bases; bases outside gene matches: 5. Looked up from germline, CDR1 is SEHNR and CDR2 is FQNEAQ (reference sequence). The CDR3 has 14 residues.